This T cell receptor beta chain was obtained from a study of blood T cell repertoires in COVID-19. Study-level information: COVID-19 samples collected from the United States, Italy and Spain covered acute and convalescent phases. PBMCs, B-cell-depleted T cells, or T cells provided the cDNA or gDNA that made up the material.

Germline assignment: CDR1 SGHKS and CDR2 YYEKEE (reference sequence). Trimming at V came to 4 bases and at J to 3 bases, leaving 2 bases not matched to a gene. The CDR3 loop spans 13 amino acids. In the authors' methods: From reference gene primer amplification, estimates of nucleated cell counts were derived. Sequenced by immunoSEQ multiplex PCR; TCRdb stores in-frame clones only, minus some. That table supplies the V and J calls and clone size; D and trimming were determined from the DNA. The repertoire has approximately 250,000 clones, approximately 90% of them found once; the top ten carry approximately 4%.

Sequencing input: PBMCs or T cells enriched from blood (not recorded which). The TCR comes from a woman aged 25 to 39 with acute COVID-19. This rearrangement joins TRBV5-5 to TRBJ1-2, with TRBD1 identical over 8 bases. Written as DNA, the CDR3 is TGTGCCAGCAGCCCGGACAGGGACTATGGCTACACCTTC. Translation: CASSPDRDYGYTF.